The 8 T cell receptor beta chains reported below all come from one sample, sequenced in a study of Tregs in tolerant kidney transplant recipients. Produced via immunoSEQ multiplex PCR; TCRdb's table is partial and in-frame only. The sample holds 46,000 or so clones; 91% are singletons and the top ten take around 0.67%. Material: Tregs from blood. The receptors were sampled from a human donor in good health.

The rearrangement joins TRBV27 to TRBJ2-3; D unclear. CDR1 is MNHEY, CDR2 SMNVEV, per germline (reference sequence). The V gene lost 3 bases and the J gene lost 4 bases, with 8 bases spanning the gap. The CDR3 runs to 13 residues. The CDR3 sequence: CASSFLEADTQYF. The CDR3 DNA reads TGTGCCAGCAGTTTTTTGGAAGCAGATACGCAGTATTTT.

The J gene is TRBJ1-1, the V gene TRBV29-1; D call uncertain. Germline loops: CDR1 SQVTM, CDR2 ANQGSEA. The CDR3 consists of 12 residues. Trimming cost V 6 bases and J 6 bases, with 14 bases left between them. The CDR3 DNA reads TGCAGCGTGGCGTTCCCAGGAGCTGAAGCTTTCTTT. It codes for CSVAFPGAEAFF.

This sequence joins TRBV5-1 and TRBJ1-1; D might be TRBD1 (5 bases). Between the trimmed V and J ends, which lost 1 base and 5 bases, there was a span of 15 bases. The CDR3 loop spans 15 amino acids. The germline V gene encodes CDR1 SGHRS and CDR2 YFSETQ. The CDR3 sequence is CASSLIPLRGTEAFF. The CDR3 nucleotides read TGCGCCAGCAGCTTGATTCCCCTTCGGGGGACTGAAGCTTTCTTT.

This chain uses TRBV7-9 with TRBJ2-2; D uncertain. The CDR3 extends over 15 amino acids. V was pared by 1 base and J by 2 bases, with 8 bases between. In germline, CDR1 is SEHNR, CDR2 FQNEAQ (reference sequence). The CDR3 DNA reads as TGTGCCAGCAGCTTAGTGTTAGGTAACACCGGGGAGCTGTTTTTT. Encoded protein: CASSLVLGNTGELFF. The variable domain in full, with the rest retrieved from reference TRBV7-9 and TRBJ2-2, is DTGVSQNPRHKITKRGQNVTFRCDPISEHNRLYWYRQTLGQGPEFLTYFQNEAQLEKSRLLSDRFSAERPKGSFSTLEIQRTEQGDSAMYLCASSLVLGNTGELFFGEGSRLTVL.

This clone has a single count. The rearrangement links TRBV4-2 to TRBJ2-5, with D possibly TRBD1 on 6 matching bases. The CDR3 runs 16 residues. The V gene lost 3 bases and the J gene lost 5 bases, with 19 bases spanning the gap. CDR1 and CDR2 from the germline V gene are LGHNA and YNFKEQ. This chain's CDR3 is CASSHDLGPRGETQYF. The CDR3, as DNA: TGTGCCAGCAGCCACGACCTTGGACCAAGGGGGGAGACCCAGTACTTC.

The chain is built from TRBV10-2 and TRBJ2-7; 10 bases map to TRBD1. Trimming removed 6 bases from V and 1 base from J; junction bases left unmatched: 9. This CDR3 contains 16 residues. Germline V lookup: CDR1 WSHSY, CDR2 SAAADI. The CDR3 spells CASSQFRDRGSYEQYF. In DNA, the CDR3 is TGCGCCAGCAGCCAGTTTCGGGACAGGGGATCCTACGAGCAGTACTTC.

The V and J genes are TRBV4-1 and TRBJ2-5; 9 bases align to TRBD1. Germline V gene sequence: CDR1 MGHRA, CDR2 YSYEKL. V dropped 2 bases and J dropped 2; count of bases not matched to a gene: 9. The CDR3 runs to 17 residues. CDR3: CASSQRLQGAGQETQYF. The CDR3 DNA follows: TGCGCCAGCAGCCAAAGGTTACAGGGGGCTGGACAAGAGACCCAGTACTTC.

In its sample, this clone was seen a few times. The chain couples TRBV30 to TRBJ2-7; D is tentatively TRBD1 or TRBD2 (6 bases each). This CDR3 has 14 amino acids. Germline V CDR1 and CDR2: GTSNPN, SVGIG (reference sequence). Trimming stripped 0 bases from V and 9 bases from J, with 18 bases between. The CDR3 DNA follows: TGTGCCTGGAGTGTCGGAGGGGGATCCGAGGTGCAGTACTTC. It specifies CAWSVGGGSEVQYF.